A single sample gave rise to the 5 T cell receptor beta chains below, sequenced in a study of blood T cells in healthy people across ages. A second about 6 to 12 cycle PCR used barcoded and J-beta primers. Via MiXCR, TCRdb re-called the 5' RACE reads, giving one row per CDR3 protein. Counted here are roughly 1,800,000 distinct CDR3 sequences, around half occurring once; the ten biggest clones make up 2.1%. Input material: blood. The source of these receptors is a middle-aged woman in good health.

The V gene is TRBV10-3, the J gene TRBJ2-5, with D possibly TRBD2 on 5 matching bases. Matching the DNA end better, TRBJ2-1 makes the J call doubtful. Germline lookup yields CDR1 ENHRY and CDR2 SYGVKD. The CDR3 consists of 13 residues. In DNA, the CDR3 is TGTGCCACCTCCCTCGGGGTACAAGAGACCCAGTTCTTC. Amino acid sequence: CATSLGVQETQFF.

The genes are TRBV5-6 and TRBJ2-1, with D tentatively TRBD2 (5 bases). Trimming removed 7 bases at V and 2 bases at J, with 10 bases between. CDR3 size: 13 residues. In germline, CDR1 is SGHDT, CDR2 YYEEEE. The CDR3 DNA reads as TGTGCCAGCGGCCACGGGGCCTACAATGAGCAGTTCTTC. Translating it yields CASGHGAYNEQFF.

The V call is TRBV20-1, the J call TRBJ1-2; the D is unclear. The CDR3 covers 14 residues. Germline CDR1 and CDR2: DFQATT and SNEGSKA (reference sequence). V was clipped by 4 bases and J by 1 base, with 13 bases between them. The CDR3 coding sequence is TGCAGTGCTAAGGGCCCACTTATTAACTATGGCTACACCTTC. It encodes CSAKGPLINYGYTF.

The rearrangement links TRBV5-1 to TRBJ2-2; D remains unclear. The CDR3 spans 14 residues. Trimming removed 0 bases from V and 4 bases from J, with 7 bases in between. The germline V gene encodes CDR1 SGHRS and CDR2 YFSETQ. The CDR3 sequence is CASSLASGTGELFF. The CDR3 DNA reads as TGCGCCAGCAGCTTGGCTTCAGGCACCGGGGAGCTGTTTTTT.

This sequence joins TRBV20-1 and TRBJ1-5; TRBD1 might be the D (5 bases). Germline CDR1 DFQATT, CDR2 SNEGSKA (reference sequence). The CDR3 is 16 residues long. The ends were cut back, 3 bases at V and 0 bases at J, with 15 bases in the middle. CDR3 sequence: CSARPGPQGSNQPQHF. The CDR3 region has the DNA TGCAGTGCTAGGCCCGGGCCGCAGGGTAGCAATCAGCCCCAGCATTTT.